The T cell receptor (beta chain) described here comes from a study of blood T cell repertoires in COVID-19. Study context: Samples taken during acute and convalescent COVID-19 were collected in the United States, Italy and Spain.

Using immunoSEQ multiplex PCR, the repertoire was profiled, and TCRdb retains in-frame clones only, with some absent. In the table there are a few hundred thousand clones, more than 85% of which are singletons. The germline V gene has CDR1 SGHVS and CDR2 FQNEAQ. J lost 5 bases, V lost 4 bases, and 5 bases had no gene match. The CDR3 covers 14 residues. Seattle researchers signed up patients amid active infection and tracked them longitudinally. The gene calls are TRBV7-8 and TRBJ1-1; 9 nucleotides align to TRBD1. Material: peripheral blood. This clonotype originated in a woman between 45 and 65 years old with COVID-19, enrolled during active disease. The CDR3 coding sequence is TGTGCCAGCAGCTACGGACAGGGGTTAACTGAAGCTTTCTTT. Amino acid sequence: CASSYGQGLTEAFF.